A single sample is the source of the 4 T cell receptor beta chains below, sequenced in a study of breast tumors, draining lymph nodes, adjacent tissues. Samples came from axillary lymph nodes draining the breast cancer. TCRdb re-called the multiplex PCR reads with MiXCR, one entry per CDR3 protein. The top ten hold approximately 1.2% of the sample, which has some 100,000 distinct CDR3 sequences, approximately 21% seen once. The specimen sequenced was axillary lymph node tissue. All receptors come from a female donor with breast cancer. Some clones in this sample may be carry-over from other donors' samples.

This clonotype was seen many times. The rearrangement uses TRBV29-1 and TRBJ2-5; TRBD1 is a possible D gene (6 bases). This CDR3 contains 15 residues. The V gene lost 7 bases and the J gene lost 5 bases, with 23 bases spanning the gap. Germline assignment: CDR1 SQVTM and CDR2 ANQGSEA. The CDR3 DNA reads TGCAGCGGTCGCAGGGGAGTTCCTAAGACGGAGACCCAGTACTTC. Translation: CSGRRGVPKTETQYF. Variable domain in full (rest from reference TRBV29-1 and TRBJ2-5): SAVISQKPSRDICQRGTSLTIQCQVDSQVTMMFWYRQQPGQSLTLIATANQGSEATYESGFVIDKFPISRPNLTFSTLTVSNMSPEDSSIYLCSGRRGVPKTETQYFGPGTRLLVL.

This clonotype was counted at least ten times. The chain uses TRBV24-1 and TRBJ2-3; D is unresolved. The germline V and J ends were trimmed by 4 bases and 4 bases, with 8 bases remaining between them. The CDR3 is 13 amino acids. Germline CDR1 is KGHDR and CDR2 is SFDVKD. The CDR3 DNA follows: TGTGCCACCAGTGAGCGTCAATCAGATACGCAGTATTTT. The encoded protein is CATSERQSDTQYF.

Many counts were recorded for this clonotype. V is TRBV4-2 and J is TRBJ1-2; 8 bases match TRBD1. The CDR3 runs 14 residues. With V trimmed by 2 bases and J by 4 bases, 3 bases remained unmatched. CDR1 is LGHNA and CDR2 is YNFKEQ in the germline V gene. CDR3 nucleotide sequence: TGTGCCAGCAGCCAACCGGGACAGGCCTATGGCTACACCTTC. This codes for CASSQPGQAYGYTF.

The chain has TRBV7-9 and TRBJ2-3; 7 positions match TRBD2. The CDR3 has 14 amino acids. CDR1 SEHNR and CDR2 FQNEAQ come from the germline V gene (reference sequence). V was pared by 1 base and J by 5 bases, with 3 bases of the junction left unmatched. The CDR3 spells CASSLGGRKDTQYF. The CDR3 nucleotides read TGTGCCAGCAGCTTAGGCGGGAGAAAAGATACGCAGTATTTT.